A selection of T cell receptor beta chains follows, all from one sample in a study of CD8 T cells in Susac syndrome. Via MiXCR, TCRdb re-called the immunoSEQ multiplex PCR reads, giving one row per CDR3 protein. The data hold some 400,000 distinct CDR3 sequences, with more than 80% observed a single time. Sequenced: CD8+ T cells from PBMCs. The receptor set was obtained from a human donor with multiple sclerosis. CDR3s include the opening cysteine and the closing phenylalanine or tryptophan.

j_call v_call cdr3_aa
TRBJ1-5 TRBV3-1 CASSQVGSNQPQHF
TRBJ2-6 TRBV10-3 CAFSGTGESGANVLTF
TRBJ1-5 TRBV3-1 CASSQATGNGNHLPQHF
TRBJ1-1 TRBV25-1 CASSAQDLNTEAFF
TRBJ2-5 TRBV6-5 CASSYSGRKETQYF
TRBJ2-1 TRBV5-6 CASSRGTGHNEQFF
TRBJ1-2 TRBV4-1 CASSQEFDYGYTF
TRBJ1-5 TRBV19 CASSMGGGQPQHF
TRBJ2-7 TRBV13 CASSPAPIGRAYYEQYF
TRBJ2-7 TRBV2 CASFGGGTYEQYF
TRBJ2-5 TRBV19 CASSIGGGQETQYF
TRBJ2-7 TRBV27 CASTKFSGSSYEQYF
TRBJ2-7 TRBV30 CAWSVGDYEQYF
TRBJ2-3 TRBV27 CASSFGTKTDTQYF
TRBJ1-1 TRBV2 CARPDTNTEAFF
TRBJ2-1 TRBV7-9 CASSPRGGSSYNEQFF
TRBJ2-1 TRBV7-9 CASRRPTSGSYNEQFF
TRBJ2-2 TRBV4-1 CASSQGTGTNTGELFF
TRBJ2-5 TRBV14 CASSQEGSWGETQYF
TRBJ2-7 TRBV18 CASSPLRGTSEGGPYEQYF
TRBJ2-7 TRBV2 CASSEVWSESSYEQYF
TRBJ1-1 TRBV13 CASSFGKGVNTEAFF
TRBJ2-5 TRBV6-5 CASSYARGMGQETQYF
TRBJ2-5 TRBV12-5 CASGLVPSPRQETQYF
TRBJ1-1 TRBV5-1 CASSLAGNTEAFF
TRBJ1-3 TRBV7-6 CASSLAGGLGNTIYF
TRBJ2-7 TRBV5-5 CASSGAGPMNYEQYF
TRBJ2-2 TRBV12-3/TRBV12-4 CASSSAGYTGELFF
TRBJ2-3 TRBV6-6 CASSQTSGGTDTQYF
TRBJ2-7 TRBV30 CAWKTRGQFHEQYF
TRBJ2-7 TRBV5-6 CASSLEQNTYEQYF